The 27 T cell receptor beta chains listed next were all sequenced from one sample in a study of OX40 agonist ivuxolimab in advanced cancers. TCRdb's copy holds only in-frame clones and misses some; the assay was immunoSEQ multiplex PCR. The repertoire holds tens of thousands of clones, roughly nine tenths seen once, with 2.6% in the top ten. The sample consisted of CD4+ or CD8+ T cells sorted from blood, taken in a trial of the OX40 agonist ivuxolimab. The source of these receptors is an adult with an advanced solid tumor such as melanoma, head and neck, liver or kidney cancer.

V and J are TRBV19 and TRBJ1-5; D call uncertain. CDR1 is LNHDA, CDR2 SQIVND, per germline (reference sequence). The CDR3 has 16 amino acids. Trimming removed 5 bases at V and 1 base at J, with 15 bases between. CDR3 sequence: CASSPRQDLSNQPQHF. The CDR3 DNA reads TGTGCCAGTAGTCCCCGCCAGGATTTGAGCAATCAGCCCCAGCATTTT.

This clone has just one count. The chain couples TRBV6-1 to TRBJ2-7; TRBD1 aligns across 7 bases. The CDR3 has 12 residues. V was pared by 7 bases and J by 5 bases, with 5 bases of the junction left unmatched. From germline, CDR1 is MNHNS and CDR2 SASEGT. CDR3 coding DNA: TGTGCCAGCACGGAACAGGGGCACGAGCAGTACTTC. This translates into CASTEQGHEQYF.

This chain joins TRBV6-4 and TRBJ1-5; D may be TRBD1 (5 bases). The V end was cut by 5 bases, the J end by 9 bases, with 17 bases between. CDR1 is MRHNA and CDR2 is SNTAGT in the germline V gene. CDR3 length equals 14 residues. The CDR3 DNA follows: TGTGCCAGCAGTCCCGGTAGGACAAAGGGGCCCCAGCATTTT. Protein sequence: CASSPGRTKGPQHF.

CDR3 residues: CASSYRQSQGPEQYF. The CDR3 nucleotides read TGTGCCAGCAGTTACCGTCAATCACAGGGTCCCGAGCAGTACTTC. The rearrangement uses TRBV6-6 and TRBJ2-7; TRBD1 might be the D (6 bases). The germline V and J ends were trimmed by 2 bases and 6 bases, with 17 bases remaining between them. In germline, CDR1 is MNHNY, CDR2 SVGAGI (reference sequence). CDR3 length: 15 residues.

The rearrangement uses TRBV5-1 and TRBJ1-2; 7 bases map to TRBD1. CDR1 and CDR2 from the germline V gene are SGHRS and YFSETQ. The CDR3 totals 13 residues. With V trimmed by 1 base and J by 6 bases, 3 bases remained unmatched. The CDR3 loop reads CASSLWTGDGYTF. The DNA of the CDR3 is TGCGCCAGCAGCTTGTGGACAGGTGATGGCTACACCTTC.

The chain employs TRBV11-2 and TRBJ2-5; 7 bases line up with TRBD2. V shed 0 bases and J 4 bases; nucleotides not matched to a gene: 11. CDR1 SGHAT and CDR2 FQNNGV come from the germline V gene. This CDR3 spans 17 amino acids. The CDR3 DNA is TGTGCCAGCAGCTTAGAGAGAGCGGGACTGCCAGCAGAGACCCAGTACTTC. It is translated as CASSLERAGLPAETQYF.

This chain connects TRBV5-1 to TRBJ2-2, with D hard to call. V was pared by 4 bases and J by 3 bases, with 19 bases between. In germline, CDR1 is SGHRS, CDR2 YFSETQ. The CDR3 loop spans 17 amino acids. The CDR3 nucleotides are TGCGCCAGCAGCCAGTTTGGGTTAAGGACGGACACCGGGGAGCTGTTTTTT. Translating it yields CASSQFGLRTDTGELFF.

V is TRBV27 and J is TRBJ2-6, with D possibly being TRBD1 (6 bases). With 6 bases removed from V and 4 bases from J, the gap between germline ends came to 16 bases. The CDR3 length is 16 residues. Germline CDR1 MNHEY, CDR2 SMNVEV (reference sequence). CDR3 residues: CASRALQGAGANVLTF. For the CDR3, the DNA is TGTGCCAGCAGGGCACTACAGGGCGCCGGGGCCAACGTCCTGACTTTC.

V is TRBV30 and J is TRBJ2-7; tentatively, D is TRBD1 (5 bases). The V end was cut by 2 bases, the J end by 2 bases, with 13 bases between. The CDR3 sequence is 14 residues long. The germline gives CDR1 GTSNPN, CDR2 SVGIG (reference sequence). In nucleotides, the CDR3 is TGTGCCTGGAGTCGTGGGGCAGGGCCCTACGAGCAGTACTTC. Protein: CAWSRGAGPYEQYF.

DNA for the CDR3: TGCAGCGTCCTCACGGACTGGTCTACGAAGCAGTACTTC. Translating gives CSVLTDWSTKQYF. The chain links TRBV29-1 to TRBJ2-7, with D perhaps matching TRBD2 (5 bases). There are 13 residues in the CDR3. V gave up 6 bases and J gave up 8 bases, with 20 bases separating them. The germline V gene encodes CDR1 SQVTM and CDR2 ANQGSEA.

The CDR3 here is CASSLGGIGNYGYTF. The CDR3 coding sequence is TGTGCCAGCAGCTTGGGGGGTATTGGTAACTATGGCTACACCTTC. This sequence joins TRBV9 and TRBJ1-2; D might be TRBD1 (5 bases). Deletions cut 4 bases from V and 1 base from J, with 14 bases between. Germline V CDR1 and CDR2: SGDLS, YYNGEE. The CDR3 is 15 residues long.

This rearrangement joins TRBV30 to TRBJ1-4, with 9 bases that match TRBD1. The CDR3 totals 14 residues. Per germline, CDR1 GTSNPN and CDR2 SVGIG (reference sequence). V lost 3 bases to trimming and J lost 8 bases; unmatched junction nucleotides: 7. CDR3 sequence reads: CAWSGQGLREKLFF. CDR3 DNA: TGTGCCTGGAGCGGACAGGGGTTAAGGGAAAAACTGTTTTTT.

The rearrangement uses TRBV25-1 and TRBJ2-1; a possible D gene is TRBD1 (6 bases). The germline gives CDR1 MGHDK, CDR2 SYGVNS. CDR3 size: 16 residues. The ends were cut back, 5 bases at V and 4 bases at J, with 18 bases in the middle. CDR3 coding DNA: TGTGCCAGCAGTACAGGGTCGCTGGGGTTTTACAATGAGCAGTTCTTC. The encoded protein is CASSTGSLGFYNEQFF.

The chain links TRBV19 to TRBJ2-3; D gene uncertain. Germline CDR1 LNHDA, CDR2 SQIVND (reference sequence). CDR3 length: 14 residues. Trimming shortened V by 7 bases and J by 4 bases, and 15 bases separated the two germline ends. The CDR3 loop is CASKADLAADTQYF. The CDR3 coding sequence is TGTGCCAGTAAAGCAGACCTTGCTGCAGATACGCAGTATTTT.

This clone was seen more than once but under ten times. This chain uses TRBV12-2 with TRBJ2-7; the table's D gene call, TRBD2, was not cross checked with the DNA. TRBV12-2 is a documented pseudogene. The CDR3 has 15 amino acids. The CDR3 nucleotides are TGTGCAAGTCGCTTAGTTGTCTTTAGCTCCTACGAGCAGTACTTC. Its protein is CASRLVVFSSYEQYF.

This clone was seen once. The J gene is TRBJ2-3, the V gene TRBV6-1; 10 nucleotides match TRBD1. CDR1 and CDR2 from the germline V gene are MNHNS and SASEGT. The CDR3 runs to 16 residues. V shed 3 bases and J 3 bases; nucleotides not matched to a gene: 6. CDR3 amino acids: CASSDAGTGETDTQYF. The DNA of the CDR3 is TGTGCCAGCAGTGACGCCGGGACAGGGGAGACAGATACGCAGTATTTT.

The chain carries TRBV2 and TRBJ2-4; 8 bases agree with TRBD2. Germline CDR1 and CDR2: SNHLY and FYNNEI. V was pared by 2 bases and J by 5 bases, with 5 bases of the junction left unmatched. The CDR3 is 15 residues long. In DNA form, the CDR3 reads TGTGCCAGCAGTGAATTGGCTAGCGGGCAAAACATTCAGTACTTC. Protein product: CASSELASGQNIQYF.

The chain has TRBV7-9 and TRBJ2-3; tentatively, D is TRBD1 or TRBD2 (5 bases each). CDR1 and CDR2 (germline): SEHNR, FQNEAQ (reference sequence). Trimming pared 5 bases from V and 3 bases from J, leaving 15 bases between. The CDR3 is 15 amino acids. The CDR3 spells CASSIRGAGTDTQYF. CDR3 coding DNA: TGTGCCAGCAGCATTAGGGGAGCAGGGACAGATACGCAGTATTTT.

The chain links TRBV5-1 to TRBJ2-5, with TRBD2 identical over 7 bases. The CDR3 runs 16 residues. J gave up 5 bases and V 0 bases, and 10 bases lay outside the gene matches. Germline values: CDR1 SGHRS, CDR2 YFSETQ. As DNA, the CDR3 is TGCGCCAGCAGCTTGGGCGGGAGTGGGGGTAGCGAGACCCAGTACTTC. Translating it yields CASSLGGSGGSETQYF.

The genes are TRBV7-3 and TRBJ2-3; possibly TRBD2 for D (6 bases). V was shortened by 2 bases and J by 6 bases, with 12 bases between the two germline ends. There are 14 residues in the CDR3. Germline values: CDR1 SGHTA, CDR2 FQGTGA. The CDR3 DNA reads as TGTGCCAGCAGCTTAGCGGGACTCAGGGATACGCAGTATTTT. It encodes CASSLAGLRDTQYF.

The rearrangement uses TRBV5-1 and TRBJ2-3; D gene uncertain. V lost 10 bases and J 3 bases, leaving 15 bases between the germline ends. Germline V gene lookup returns CDR1 SGHRS and CDR2 YFSETQ. This CDR3 is 13 amino acids long. The CDR3 nucleotides read TGCGCCTCAGCAGATATATTGACAGATACGCAGTATTTT. This sequence encodes CASADILTDTQYF.

The CDR3 DNA reads as TGTGCCAGCAGCTTGGGGGACAGATATCAGCCCCAGCATTTT. This encodes CASSLGDRYQPQHF. The chain joins TRBV7-2 to TRBJ1-5; 7 bases match TRBD1. This CDR3 has 14 residues. CDR1 and CDR2 from the germline V gene are SGHTA and FQGNSA. With V trimmed by 3 bases and J by 5 bases, 4 bases remained unmatched. The full variable domain, rest sourced from reference TRBV7-2 and TRBJ1-5, is GAGVSQSPSNKVTEKGKDVELRCDPISGHTALYWYRQSLGQGLEFLIYFQGNSAPDKSGLPSDRFSAERTGGSVSTLTIQRTQQEDSAVYLCASSLGDRYQPQHFGDGTRLSIL.

As concerns this clone: Different DNA sequences within this sample yield the same CDR3. The rearrangement links TRBV14 to TRBJ1-1, with D hard to call. The CDR3 has 13 amino acids. V lost 4 bases, J lost 1 base, and 7 bases lay in between. The germline gives CDR1 SGHDN, CDR2 FVKESK. The CDR3 loop is CASSRTANTEAFF. As DNA, the CDR3 is TGTGCCAGCAGCCGGACGGCGAACACTGAAGCTTTCTTT.

In this sample, this clone turned up once. V usage is TRBV6-6 and J usage is TRBJ2-7, with 9 nucleotides matching TRBD2. CDR3 length equals 15 residues. V lost 6 bases, J lost 5 bases, and 11 bases stayed unmatched. The germline V gene has CDR1 MNHNY and CDR2 SVGAGI (reference sequence). The CDR3 DNA is TGTGCCAGCAGATCTACCGGGACTAGCAGGGACGAGCAGTACTTC. This sequence encodes CASRSTGTSRDEQYF.

The chain combines TRBV19 with TRBJ2-2, with a possible D match to TRBD2 (5 bases). The CDR3 has 15 amino acids. From germline, CDR1 is LNHDA and CDR2 SQIVND (reference sequence). The ends were cut back, 4 bases at V and 6 bases at J, with 15 bases in the middle. The CDR3 nucleotides read TGTGCCAGTAGTACGGGATTGCCCGGGGCCGGGGAGCTGTTTTTT. Encoded protein: CASSTGLPGAGELFF.

The rearrangement joins TRBV21-1 to TRBJ1-5; the D call TRBD1 from the table was never checked on the DNA. TRBV21-1 counts as a pseudogene. CDR3 length equals 18 residues. The chain's CDR3 is CASSKVGTGGAGNQPQHF. CDR3 bases: TGTGCCAGCAGCAAAGTGGGGACAGGGGGCGCCGGCAATCAGCCCCAGCATTTT.

V is TRBV9 and J is TRBJ2-2; D is perhaps TRBD1 (6 bases). The CDR3 covers 17 residues. Germline CDR1 and CDR2: SGDLS and YYNGEE. The V and J ends lost 0 bases and 8 bases respectively, with 20 bases between them. CDR3 amino acids: CASSVAPTPRGTGELFF. The CDR3 bases are TGTGCCAGCAGCGTAGCGCCGACACCCAGGGGAACAGGGGAGCTGTTTTTT. Full variable domain (outside the CDR3, taken from reference TRBV9 and TRBJ2-2): DSGVTQTPKHLITATGQRVTLRCSPRSGDLSVYWYQQSLDQGLQFLIQYYNGEERAKGNILERFSAQQFPDLHSELNLSSLELGDSALYFCASSVAPTPRGTGELFFGEGSRLTVL.